These 8 T cell receptor beta chains were all obtained from the same sample, sequenced in a study of CD8 T cells in Susac syndrome (dated by TCRdb to 2018 to 2020). Preparation of the library involved the immunoSEQ multiplex PCR assay. RNA was extracted with the RNeasy kit and about 0.5 to 1 ug was reverse transcribed using random hexamers. TCRdb ran its own pipeline on the public reads, namely fastp trimming at Q25 and MiXCR clone calling, and kept in-frame beta chains. Identical CDR3 protein sequences are pooled into one entry, listed with their most common genes and DNA. Present in this sample are some 130,000 distinct CDR3 sequences, about 94% of which were seen just once. Approximately 0.13% of the sample lies in the top ten. The sequencing sample was made of CD4+ T cells from PBMCs. Every receptor here comes from a human donor with multiple sclerosis.

This chain uses TRBV7-8 with TRBJ1-2; weak D call: TRBD1 (6 bases). The V gene's germline CDR1 is SGHVS and CDR2 FQNEAQ. Trimming shortened V by 9 bases and J by 8 bases, and 22 bases separated the two germline ends. The CDR3 has 14 amino acids. DNA for the CDR3: TGTGCCAGTCATTTGACAGGCAATGGCTTAGGCTACACCTTC. Residues: CASHLTGNGLGYTF.

This clonotype occurred once. The rearrangement joins TRBV2 to TRBJ1-2, with unresolved D. CDR1 is SNHLY, CDR2 FYNNEI, per germline. CDR3 size: 13 residues. Trimming left V 0 bases short and J 6 bases short, with 8 bases between. CDR3 DNA sequence: TGTGCCAGCAGTGAAGCAATCATCAATGGCTACACCTTC. This gives the protein CASSEAIINGYTF. The full variable domain, in which reference TRBV2 and TRBJ1-2 provide the parts outside the CDR3, is EPEVTQTPSHQVTQMGQEVILRCVPISNHLYFYWYRQILGQKVEFLVSFYNNEISEKSEIFDDQFSVERPDGSNFTLKIRSTKLEDSAMYFCASSEAIINGYTFGSGTRLTVV.

Written as DNA, the CDR3 is TGTGCCGACCTCAAGATGAGGCCCTATGGCTACACCTTC. It yields the protein CADLKMRPYGYTF. The chain has TRBV30 and TRBJ1-2, with unresolved D. Looked up from germline, CDR1 is GTSNPN and CDR2 is SVGIG (reference sequence). CDR3 length: 13 residues. V gave up 8 bases and J gave up 4 bases, with 17 bases separating them.

This chain links TRBV18 with TRBJ2-1; D is possibly TRBD2 (5 bases). V lost 3 bases, J lost 7 bases, and 10 bases lay in between. Germline V gene sequence: CDR1 KGHSH, CDR2 LQKENI. The CDR3 is made up of 13 amino acids. The CDR3 coding sequence is TGTGCCAGCTCACCCCCGGACTGGAATGAGCAGTTCTTC. It is translated as CASSPPDWNEQFF.

The V gene is TRBV7-2, the J gene TRBJ2-7, with TRBD2 identical over 7 bases. Germline-derived CDR1 and CDR2 are SGHTA and FQGNSA. The CDR3 runs to 14 residues. The J segment lost 0 bases and the V segment lost 7 bases, leaving 6 bases of the junction unmatched. The CDR3 bases are TGTGCCAGCACCCGAAGCGGGGTCTCCTACGAGCAGTACTTC. It specifies CASTRSGVSYEQYF. The full variable domain, its missing parts supplied by reference TRBV7-2 and TRBJ2-7, is GAGVSQSPSNKVTEKGKDVELRCDPISGHTALYWYRQSLGQGLEFLIYFQGNSAPDKSGLPSDRFSAERTGGSVSTLTIQRTQQEDSAVYLCASTRSGVSYEQYFGPGTRLTVT.

The V gene is TRBV29-1, the J gene TRBJ2-2, with TRBD1 matching over 9 bases. CDR3 size: 14 residues. Germline V gene lookup returns CDR1 SQVTM and CDR2 ANQGSEA. V dropped 7 bases and J dropped 5; count of bases not matched to a gene: 8. The CDR3 DNA reads TGCAGCGGGCGGACAGGGGTCGCTACCGGGGAGCTGTTTTTT. Translating it yields CSGRTGVATGELFF.

V usage is TRBV6-2 or TRBV6-3 and J usage is TRBJ2-7, with D unresolved. In germline, CDR1 is MNHEY, CDR2 SVGEGT. V was pared by 2 bases and J by 10 bases, with 9 bases between. The CDR3 has 11 amino acids. CDR3 DNA sequence: TGTGCCAGCAGTTACGGGCAGGAACAGTACTTC. It translates to CASSYGQEQYF.

The chain uses TRBV2 and TRBJ2-2; D might be TRBD2 (7 bases). The V end was cut by 0 bases, the J end by 7 bases, with 9 bases between. This CDR3 comprises 14 residues. CDR1 and CDR2 from the germline V gene are SNHLY and FYNNEI. This chain's CDR3 is CASSEAGGRGELFF. The DNA for the CDR3 is TGTGCCAGCAGTGAAGCGGGGGGGCGCGGGGAGCTGTTTTTT.